This TCR beta chain stems from a study of identical twins. As concerns this clonotype: Its antigen remains unidentified.

General observations from the study: Insertion counts were lower in abundant cord blood beta clonotypes, a trend that memory repertoires did not show. Compared with models, monozygotic twins showed more out-of-frame TCR alpha sharing.

V was clipped by 5 bases and J by 0 bases, with 15 bases between them. The CDR3 consists of 16 residues. Germline V CDR1 and CDR2: MNHNS, SASEGT. Every donor was a healthy Caucasian. After template switching added a universal primer site, the resulting cDNA carried unique molecular identifiers. Using its own MiXCR run on the 5' RACE reads, TCRdb lists one record per CDR3 protein. The profile shows a few hundred thousand distinct CDR3 sequences, less than 20% of them singletons. Sequencing used naive T cells sorted from blood. J is TRBJ2-3 and V is TRBV6-1, with D possibly matching TRBD2 (6 bases). The source is a man in his fifties in good health. The CDR3 reads CASSPWRGSSTDTQYF. CDR3 coding DNA: TGTGCCAGCAGTCCTTGGAGGGGATCTAGCACAGATACGCAGTATTTT.